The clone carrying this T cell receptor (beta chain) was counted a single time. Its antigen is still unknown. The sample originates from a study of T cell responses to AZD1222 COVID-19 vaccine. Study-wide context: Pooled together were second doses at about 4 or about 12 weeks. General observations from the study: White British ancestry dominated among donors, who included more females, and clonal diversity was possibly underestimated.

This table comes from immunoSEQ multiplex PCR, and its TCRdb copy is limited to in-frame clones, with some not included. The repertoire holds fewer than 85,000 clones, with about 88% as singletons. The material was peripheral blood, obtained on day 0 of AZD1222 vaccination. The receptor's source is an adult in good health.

The CDR3 bases are TGTGCCAGCAGCGCGGATGGGGTAGGAAGGAATGAGCAGTTCTTC. It is translated as CASSADGVGRNEQFF. The chain links TRBV7-3 to TRBJ2-1; the D is unclear. The CDR3 has 15 amino acids. The V end was cut by 5 bases, the J end by 7 bases, with 18 bases between. Germline CDR1 SGHTA, CDR2 FQGTGA.